The 3 T cell receptor beta chains below were found in one sample sequenced in a study of blood T cells in healthy people across ages. A second PCR, run for roughly 7 to 12 cycles, used a sample-barcoded 5' primer plus a J-beta primer mix. MiXCR was run by TCRdb on the 5' RACE reads, yielding one entry per CDR3 protein. The table records around 1.5 million distinct CDR3 sequences, around 59% of them present only once. Input material: blood. The source is a man between 18 and 29 years old in good health.

The V and J genes are TRBV29-1 and TRBJ1-1; 8 bases fit TRBD1. V gave up 4 bases and J gave up 1 base; unmatched junction bases: 5. The CDR3 sequence is 14 residues long. Germline CDR1 reads SQVTM; CDR2 reads ANQGSEA. CDR3 nucleotides: TGCAGCGTTGCAGGGGGCGCGTCGAACACTGAAGCTTTCTTT. Translation gives CSVAGGASNTEAFF.

The gene calls are TRBV5-1 and TRBJ2-2, with D perhaps TRBD2 (6 bases). The V end was cut by 9 bases, the J end by 4 bases, with 7 bases between. Germline V gene sequence: CDR1 SGHRS, CDR2 YFSETQ. The CDR3 has 11 residues. CDR3 nucleotides: TGCGCCACCGGGAGCACCGGGGAGCTGTTTTTT. It yields the protein CATGSTGELFF.

This clonotype came up a few times. The gene calls are TRBV25-1 and TRBJ1-6, with D hard to call. The V gene's germline CDR1 is MGHDK and CDR2 SYGVNS. The CDR3 contains 13 residues. V was clipped by 2 bases and J by 9 bases, with 8 bases between them. DNA for the CDR3: TGTGCCAGCAGTGAAGGAGGATCTTCACCCCTCCACTTT. Amino acid sequence: CASSEGGSSPLHF.